The clone carrying this T cell receptor beta chain was seen at least ten times. Its specificity is unknown. The record originates from a study of T cells in Graves' hyperthyroidism and ophthalmopathy. TCR beta CDR3 sequences were amplified from RNA transcripts. With the HTBI primer set, the TCR CDR3 went through a first round of RT-PCR. TCRdb processed the multiplex PCR reads anew with MiXCR; each CDR3 protein has one entry. The sample includes about 280,000 distinct CDR3 sequences, less than 30% seen only once; the top ten take roughly a quarter. This CDR3 has 14 residues. Germline lookup yields CDR1 DFQATT and CDR2 SNEGSKA (reference sequence). The V segment lost 4 bases and the J segment 3 bases; nucleotides outside the gene matches: 8. Diagnostic decisions used clinical symptoms, serum thyroxine and TRAb, thyroid ultrasound and orbital computed tomography. Broader study findings: Most expanded thyroid clonotypes above 0.001 also appeared in blood. Median prediction lead before ophthalmopathy onset was six to eight months with the model.

Sequencing was performed on blood. This chain joins TRBV20-1 and TRBJ2-5; TRBD1 aligns across 7 bases. The TCR sequence derives from a man aged 35 to 55 with Graves' hyperthyroidism that later progressed to Graves' ophthalmopathy. CDR3 nucleotides: TGCAGTGCTACCTCGGGACAGTACGAAGAGACCCAGTACTTC. Translating it yields CSATSGQYEETQYF.